The 29 T cell receptor beta chains in this list originate from one sample, sequenced in a study of CXCR3-negative and CXCR3-positive naive CD8 T cells. Antigens for these TCRs are unknown. General observations from the study: CXCR3-negative naive cells had less hydrophobic TRB CDR3s than did CXCR3-positive naive cells.

The authors prepared UMI-labeled TRB cDNA libraries by 5' RACE. No DNA is given; TCRdb re-called the 5' RACE reads and lists each CDR3 protein once. This sample lists approximately 59,000 distinct CDR3 sequences; its ten largest clones have 0.55% to 0.85%. The sample was naive CXCR3+ CD8+ T cells from blood. Subset defined: CD45RO-CCR7+CD27+CD95- naive CD8+ T cells expressing CXCR3 (TNR3+). All receptors derive from a human donor in good health. Some clones in this sample may be carry-over from other donors' samples.

The chain links TRBV7-3 to TRBJ2-1. Germline V lookup: CDR1 SGHTA, CDR2 FQGTGA. The CDR3 contains 14 residues. CDR3 loop: CASSLMDGYNEQFF.

The genes are TRBV14 and TRBJ2-1; TCRdb gives TRBD1 as the D gene, but with no DNA this cannot be confirmed. The germline V gene encodes CDR1 SGHDN and CDR2 FVKESK. The CDR3 extends over 17 amino acids. The CDR3 loop reads CASSQVQRTVLYNEQLF.

The rearrangement joins TRBV23-1 to TRBJ2-2. TRBV23-1 qualifies as an ORF whose function is uncertain. The CDR3 consists of 15 residues. The CDR3 spells CASSQCSLYTGELFF.

The rearrangement links TRBV7-2 to TRBJ2-3; TCRdb picks TRBD2, but there is no DNA to check that call. Germline CDR1 and CDR2: SGHTA and FQGNSA. There are 15 residues in the CDR3. CDR3 residues: CASSLISGVEDTQYF.

The chain carries TRBV12-5 and TRBJ2-1. This CDR3 has 15 residues. Germline CDR1 is LGHNT and CDR2 is FRNRAP. CDR3 sequence: CASGLEASSYNEQFF.

J is TRBJ2-2 and V is TRBV29-1; TCRdb names TRBD1, which stays unverified in the absence of DNA. The germline V gene has CDR1 SQVTM and CDR2 ANQGSEA. The CDR3 contains 15 residues. CDR3 sequence reads: CSVEIEGGYTGELFF.

V and J are TRBV5-1 and TRBJ2-1; there is no DNA to check the TCRdb D call of TRBD1. Germline CDR1 is SGHRS and CDR2 is YFSETQ. The CDR3 is 16 amino acids. The CDR3 protein is CASSRGGPSSYNEQFF.

The J gene is TRBJ2-3, the V gene TRBV7-2; the TCRdb call, TRBD2, lacks DNA for checking. CDR3 size: 15 residues. Germline CDR1 and CDR2: SGHTA and FQGNSA. The chain's CDR3 is CASSSGLAVTDTQYF.

The genes are TRBV4-3 and TRBJ2-7; the TCRdb D gene call, TRBD1, has no DNA to confirm it. The CDR3 has 13 amino acids. Germline-derived CDR1 and CDR2 are LGHNA and YSLEER. The CDR3 is CASSQEGGHEQYF.

The rearrangement joins TRBV7-2 to TRBJ2-7; TCRdb's D call of TRBD1 is untestable without DNA. Germline-derived CDR1 and CDR2 are SGHTA and FQGNSA. The CDR3 is 18 amino acids. CDR3 region: CASSLAVPGTGWGYEQYF.

The chain joins TRBV6-6 to TRBJ2-2; TCRdb indicates TRBD2, and absent DNA this call remains unverified. The CDR3 has 16 amino acids. Germline V gene lookup returns CDR1 MNHNY and CDR2 SVGAGI (reference sequence). This CDR3 reads CASSILAGEGTGELFF.

The chain recombines TRBV29-1 with TRBJ1-2; TCRdb gives TRBD1 as the D gene, but with no DNA this cannot be confirmed. Germline CDR1 is SQVTM and CDR2 is ANQGSEA. This CDR3 contains 13 residues. The CDR3: CSVEGDLNYGYTF.

V and J are TRBV5-6 and TRBJ2-1; as DNA is missing, the TRBD1 call by TCRdb cannot be tested. CDR1 and CDR2 from the germline V gene are SGHDT and YYEEEE. The CDR3 is made up of 15 amino acids. CDR3: CASSFTGTGGSEQFF.

This chain connects TRBV7-2 to TRBJ2-5; TCRdb reports TRBD1, a call that lacks DNA to check it against. Germline-derived CDR1 and CDR2 are SGHTA and FQGNSA. This CDR3 contains 13 residues. The CDR3 loop reads CASRPLGGETQYF.

V is TRBV4-1 and J is TRBJ1-5; no DNA is available, so the TRBD1 call from TCRdb remains unchecked. Germline lookup yields CDR1 MGHRA and CDR2 YSYEKL. This CDR3 has 15 amino acids. The CDR3 sequence is CASSHTTGGNQPQHF.

CDR3: CASSLWKRYDRTYTGELFF. The rearrangement joins TRBV28 to TRBJ2-2; the TRBD1 assignment by TCRdb is unverifiable without DNA. The V gene's germline CDR1 is MDHEN and CDR2 SYDVKM. The CDR3 runs to 19 residues. Variable domain in full (rest from reference TRBV28 and TRBJ2-2): DVKVTQSSRYLVKRTGEKVFLECVQDMDHENMFWYRQDPGLGLRLIYFSYDVKMKEKGDIPEGYSVSREKKERFSLILESASTNQTSMYLCASSLWKRYDRTYTGELFFGEGSRLTVL.

The chain carries TRBV12-3 or TRBV12-4 and TRBJ1-2; as DNA is missing, the TRBD1 call by TCRdb cannot be tested. CDR3 size: 15 residues. CDR3 in amino acids: CASSRTGSMPDGYTF.

The V call is TRBV6-6, the J call TRBJ2-1; TCRdb names TRBD1, which stays unverified in the absence of DNA. CDR1 MNHNY and CDR2 SVGAGI come from the germline V gene (reference sequence). The CDR3 covers 15 residues. Here the CDR3 reads CASAMRDRGYNEQFF.

The chain carries TRBV15 and TRBJ1-2; TCRdb indicates TRBD1, and absent DNA this call remains unverified. The CDR3 totals 15 residues. CDR1 and CDR2 (germline): LNHNV, YYDKDF (reference sequence). The CDR3: CATSPYGGAVNGYTF.

The chain couples TRBV20-1 to TRBJ2-1; the D call of TRBD2 rests on TCRdb alone, since no DNA is present to check it. The CDR3 is 14 amino acids. Germline assignment: CDR1 DFQATT and CDR2 SNEGSKA (reference sequence). The CDR3 loop reads CSARSGDLYNEQFF.

This CDR3 is CASSSDGTGWGDTQYF. The V gene is TRBV7-2, the J gene TRBJ2-3; the D call of TRBD1 rests on TCRdb alone, since no DNA is present to check it. Per germline, CDR1 SGHTA and CDR2 FQGNSA. This CDR3 spans 16 amino acids.

The J gene is TRBJ1-1, the V gene TRBV18. Germline CDR1 and CDR2: KGHSH and LQKENI. The CDR3 covers 15 residues. The CDR3 region is CASSLTGGAWTEAFF.

J is TRBJ1-2 and V is TRBV20-1; TCRdb's D call, TRBD1, is unchecked because there is no DNA. Germline V CDR1 and CDR2: DFQATT, SNEGSKA (reference sequence). This CDR3 is 14 amino acids long. The CDR3 loop is CSARDFDRGGGYTF.

The V and J genes are TRBV19 and TRBJ2-7; TCRdb gives TRBD2 as the D gene, but with no DNA this cannot be confirmed. The CDR3 length is 14 residues. Germline V gives CDR1 LNHDA, CDR2 SQIVND (reference sequence). CDR3 sequence reads: CASSIGGSAYEQYF.

The gene calls are TRBV20-1 and TRBJ2-7; the TRBD1 assignment by TCRdb is unverifiable without DNA. The CDR3 loop spans 13 amino acids. Germline values: CDR1 DFQATT, CDR2 SNEGSKA (reference sequence). The CDR3 sequence is CSAADRESYEQYF.

The V call is TRBV27, the J call TRBJ1-2; TCRdb's D gene call, TRBD1, goes unchecked for lack of DNA. From germline, CDR1 is MNHEY and CDR2 SMNVEV (reference sequence). This CDR3 has 15 amino acids. This CDR3 is CASSQTPYRGDGYTF.

The rearrangement uses TRBV4-1 and TRBJ2-5; with no DNA, the TCRdb D assignment of TRBD2 cannot be verified. Germline V gene data show CDR1 as MGHRA and CDR2 as YSYEKL. This CDR3 is built from 16 residues. The CDR3 protein is CASSRGTSGGLGTQYF.

The V gene is TRBV10-3, the J gene TRBJ1-1; absent DNA, TCRdb's TRBD1 call cannot be checked. This CDR3 contains 14 residues. The V gene's germline CDR1 is ENHRY and CDR2 SYGVKD. The CDR3 loop is CAISESVWETGAFF.

CDR3 sequence reads: CASSGLGVEQFF. V gene TRBV5-1 combines with J gene TRBJ2-1; TCRdb lists TRBD2, though no DNA is available to test this call. The germline CDR1 and CDR2 sequences are SGHRS and YFSETQ. This CDR3 has 12 residues.